This entry lists 12 T cell receptor beta chains sequenced from one sample in a study of beta chain features in type 1 diabetes. Study-wide points: In every one of the four CD4+ subsets, TCRB CDR3s were moderately but significantly shorter in Type 1 diabetes patients.

What these receptors recognize is not known. Expressed TCRB transcripts got sequenced, as all isolated RNA was reverse transcribed. Clones were sequenced by immunoSEQ multiplex PCR, and TCRdb holds only the in-frame ones, with some missing. The sample records 20,000 to 25,000 clones, more than 45% being singletons. The specimen was stem cell memory CD4+ T cells from blood. These receptors came from a man aged 18 to 35 with type 1 diabetes.

This clone was observed a handful of times. This chain uses TRBV6-6 with TRBJ1-5, with unresolved D. The V end was cut by 5 bases, the J end by 0 bases, with 8 bases between. Germline loops: CDR1 MNHNY, CDR2 SVGAGI (reference sequence). CDR3 length: 14 residues. Here the CDR3 reads CASSPSSSNQPQHF. For the CDR3, the DNA is TGTGCCAGCAGTCCCTCCTCTAGCAATCAGCCCCAGCATTTT.

This clone was detected a few times. The chain uses TRBV30 and TRBJ2-2; TRBD2 matches at 10 bases. The CDR3 runs to 17 residues. The ends lost 3 bases at V and 4 bases at J; junction bases unmatched: 11. In germline, CDR1 is GTSNPN, CDR2 SVGIG (reference sequence). The CDR3 DNA follows: TGTGCCTGGAGCCCACGGGAGTCTAGCGGGAGCACCGGGGAGCTGTTTTTT. Protein product: CAWSPRESSGSTGELFF.

The chain couples TRBV11-2 to TRBJ2-1; the D gene is possibly TRBD1 (6 bases). CDR1 and CDR2 from the germline V gene are SGHAT and FQNNGV. Trimming left V 3 bases short and J 0 bases short, with 9 bases between. This CDR3 contains 15 residues. The CDR3 is CASSFRGSSYNEQFF. The DNA for the CDR3 is TGTGCCAGCAGCTTTAGGGGGAGCTCCTACAATGAGCAGTTCTTC. The complete variable domain, with remaining parts taken from reference TRBV11-2 and TRBJ2-1, reads EAGVAQSPRYKIIEKRQSVAFWCNPISGHATLYWYQQILGQGPKLLIQFQNNGVVDDSQLPKDRFSAERLKGVDSTLKIQPAKLEDSAVYLCASSFRGSSYNEQFFGPGTRLTVL.

The chain has TRBV28 and TRBJ2-7; 9 bases match TRBD2. V was pared by 2 bases and J by 3 bases, with 5 bases of the junction left unmatched. The CDR3 contains 15 residues. Germline-derived CDR1 and CDR2 are MDHEN and SYDVKM. CDR3: CASSLRGLAIYEQYF. The CDR3 coding sequence is TGTGCCAGCAGTTTACGAGGACTAGCGATCTACGAGCAGTACTTC.

The chain combines TRBV29-1 with TRBJ1-1, with a tentative D call TRBD1 (6 bases). The CDR3 covers 12 residues. V lost 6 bases and J 2 bases, leaving 10 bases between the germline ends. Per germline, CDR1 SQVTM and CDR2 ANQGSEA. CDR3 nucleotides: TGCAGCGTCGGCAGGGGAAACACTGAAGCTTTCTTT. Translating it yields CSVGRGNTEAFF.

This sequence joins TRBV30 and TRBJ2-5; D is unclear. The CDR3 length is 13 residues. Germline assignment: CDR1 GTSNPN and CDR2 SVGIG (reference sequence). With 3 bases removed from V and 5 bases from J, the gap between germline ends came to 13 bases. DNA for the CDR3: TGTGCCTGGAGCGTCGGTGGCAGGGAGACCCAGTACTTC. Translating gives CAWSVGGRETQYF.

The chain carries TRBV5-1 and TRBJ1-5; D remains ambiguous. The CDR3 spans 14 residues. CDR1 is SGHRS and CDR2 is YFSETQ in the germline V gene. V lost 4 bases to trimming and J lost 1 base, with 9 bases between them. This chain's CDR3 is CASSLDGSNQPQHF. The CDR3 nucleotides read TGCGCCAGCAGCCTTGACGGGAGCAATCAGCCCCAGCATTTT.

This clone was counted between two and nine times. The CDR3 here is CASSPPMGRREKLFF. For the CDR3, the DNA is TGTGCCAGCTCACCACCCATGGGGAGAAGGGAAAAACTGTTTTTT. The chain is built from TRBV18 and TRBJ1-4; no clear D. Germline V CDR1 and CDR2: KGHSH, LQKENI. Trimming shortened V by 0 bases and J by 8 bases, and 13 bases separated the two germline ends. This CDR3 spans 15 amino acids.

The J gene is TRBJ2-7, the V gene TRBV7-2; D perhaps matches TRBD1 (7 bases). V lost 2 bases to trimming and J lost 2 bases, with 13 bases between them. This CDR3 is 15 amino acids long. Germline CDR1 is SGHTA and CDR2 is FQGNSA. The CDR3 region has the DNA TGTGCCAGCAGCTTATTCCAGGGGGGAACCTACGAGCAGTACTTC. Protein: CASSLFQGGTYEQYF.

This clone came up a few times. DNA for the CDR3: TGTGCCAGCAGTTTATGGGGGAGATCCAGGGGGCTAGCGACCGAGCAGTACTTC. Translating gives CASSLWGRSRGLATEQYF. The chain is built from TRBV27 and TRBJ2-7; 8 positions match TRBD1. V was clipped by 1 base and J by 6 bases; unmatched bases: 17. The germline V gene has CDR1 MNHEY and CDR2 SMNVEV (reference sequence). The CDR3 is made up of 18 amino acids.

This clone has a handful of counts. CDR3 nucleotide sequence: TGTGCCATCCGACAGGCGTCGGACACTGAAGCTTTCTTT. Encoded protein: CAIRQASDTEAFF. The chain couples TRBV10-3 to TRBJ1-1; D may be TRBD1 (6 bases). Trimming took 8 bases from V and 3 from J, leaving 13 bases between them. The CDR3 is 13 residues long. Germline CDR1 is ENHRY and CDR2 is SYGVKD.

The V call is TRBV29-1, the J call TRBJ1-3; no clear D. This CDR3 has 12 amino acids. Trimming left V 8 bases short and J 0 bases short, with 8 bases between. Germline CDR1 reads SQVTM; CDR2 reads ANQGSEA. CDR3 region: CSSAISGNTIYF. CDR3 bases: TGCAGCTCCGCTATCTCTGGAAACACCATATATTTT.